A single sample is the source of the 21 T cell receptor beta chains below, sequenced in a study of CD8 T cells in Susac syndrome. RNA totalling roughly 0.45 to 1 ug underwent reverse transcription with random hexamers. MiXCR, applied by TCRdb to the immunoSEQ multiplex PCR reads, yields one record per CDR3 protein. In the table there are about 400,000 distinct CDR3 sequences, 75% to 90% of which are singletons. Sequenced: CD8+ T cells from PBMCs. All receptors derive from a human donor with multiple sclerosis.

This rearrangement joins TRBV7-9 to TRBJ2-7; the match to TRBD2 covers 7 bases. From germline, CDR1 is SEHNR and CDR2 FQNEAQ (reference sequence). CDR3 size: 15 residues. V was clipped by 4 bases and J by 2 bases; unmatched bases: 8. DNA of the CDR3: TGTGCCAGCAGCTCCCCGGGAGGAGCTACCTACGAGCAGTACTTC. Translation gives CASSSPGGATYEQYF.

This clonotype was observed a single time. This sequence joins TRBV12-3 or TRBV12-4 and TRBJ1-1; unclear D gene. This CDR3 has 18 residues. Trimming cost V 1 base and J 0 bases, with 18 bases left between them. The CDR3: CASSLVPIDPLLNTEAFF. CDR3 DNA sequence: TGTGCCAGCAGTTTAGTACCGATTGATCCCCTTCTGAACACTGAAGCTTTCTTT.

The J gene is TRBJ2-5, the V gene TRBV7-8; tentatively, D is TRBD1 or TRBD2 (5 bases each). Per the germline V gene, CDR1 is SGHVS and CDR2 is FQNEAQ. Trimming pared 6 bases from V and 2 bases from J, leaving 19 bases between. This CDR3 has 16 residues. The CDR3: CASRGPAAVRQETQYF. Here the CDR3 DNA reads TGTGCCAGCAGGGGACCGGCCGCGGTTAGGCAAGAGACCCAGTACTTC.

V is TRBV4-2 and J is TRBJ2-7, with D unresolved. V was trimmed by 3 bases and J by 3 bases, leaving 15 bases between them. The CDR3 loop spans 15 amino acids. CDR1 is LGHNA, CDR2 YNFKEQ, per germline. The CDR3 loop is CASSQLSGSYYEQYF. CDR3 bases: TGTGCCAGCAGCCAGCTTTCGGGCAGTTACTACGAGCAGTACTTC.

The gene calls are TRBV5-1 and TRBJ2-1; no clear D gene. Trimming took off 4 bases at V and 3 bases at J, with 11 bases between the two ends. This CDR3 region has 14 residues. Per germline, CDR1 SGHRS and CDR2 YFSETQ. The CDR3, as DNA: TGCGCCAGCAGCGTGGAGAAGGACTACAATGAGCAGTTCTTC. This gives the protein CASSVEKDYNEQFF.

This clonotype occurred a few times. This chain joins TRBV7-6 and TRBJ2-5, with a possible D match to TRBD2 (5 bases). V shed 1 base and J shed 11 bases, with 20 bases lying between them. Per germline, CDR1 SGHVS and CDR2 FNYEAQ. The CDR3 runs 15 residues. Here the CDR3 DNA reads TGTGCCAGCAGCTTAGTTTTGGAGTCTGGGGAGTCTCAGTACTTC. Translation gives CASSLVLESGESQYF.

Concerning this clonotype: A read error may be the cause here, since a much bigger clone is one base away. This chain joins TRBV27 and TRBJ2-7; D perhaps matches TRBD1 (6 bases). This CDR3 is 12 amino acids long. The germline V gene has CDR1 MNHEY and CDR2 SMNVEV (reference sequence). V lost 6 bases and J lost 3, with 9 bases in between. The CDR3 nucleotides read TGTGCCAGCAGATCGACAGGCTACGAGCAGTACTTC. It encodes CASRSTGYEQYF.

The chain's CDR3 is CASSPNSRQGSTTYEQYF. The CDR3 nucleotides are TGTGCCAGCTCACCCAATAGTCGACAGGGATCGACGACCTACGAGCAGTACTTC. The chain employs TRBV18 and TRBJ2-7, with 7 positions matching TRBD1. With V trimmed by 3 bases and J by 2 bases, 16 bases remained unmatched. Germline CDR1 reads KGHSH; CDR2 reads LQKENI. The CDR3 runs to 18 residues. The whole variable domain, remainder taken from reference TRBV18 and TRBJ2-7, is NAGVMQNPRHLVRRRGQEARLRCSPMKGHSHVYWYRQLPEEGLKFMVYLQKENIIDESGMPKERFSAEFPKEGPSILRIQQVVRGDSAAYFCASSPNSRQGSTTYEQYFGPGTRLTVT.

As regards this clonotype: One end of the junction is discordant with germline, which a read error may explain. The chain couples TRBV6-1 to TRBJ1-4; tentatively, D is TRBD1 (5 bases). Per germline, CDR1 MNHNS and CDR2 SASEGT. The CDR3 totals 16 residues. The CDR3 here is CASREGHLTLDEKLFF. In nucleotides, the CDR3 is TGTGCCAGCAGGGAAGGACACCTCACCCTTGATGAAAAACTGTTTTTT.

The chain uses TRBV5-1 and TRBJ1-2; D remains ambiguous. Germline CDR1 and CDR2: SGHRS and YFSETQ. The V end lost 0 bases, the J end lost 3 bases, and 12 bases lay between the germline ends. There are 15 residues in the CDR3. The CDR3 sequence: CASSLAWGYDYGYTF. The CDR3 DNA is TGCGCCAGCAGCTTGGCATGGGGATATGACTATGGCTACACCTTC. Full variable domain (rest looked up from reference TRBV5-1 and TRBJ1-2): KAGVTQTPRYLIKTRGQQVTLSCSPISGHRSVSWYQQTPGQGLQFLFEYFSETQRNKGNFPGRFSGRQFSNSRSEMNVSTLELGDSALYLCASSLAWGYDYGYTFGSGTRLTVV.

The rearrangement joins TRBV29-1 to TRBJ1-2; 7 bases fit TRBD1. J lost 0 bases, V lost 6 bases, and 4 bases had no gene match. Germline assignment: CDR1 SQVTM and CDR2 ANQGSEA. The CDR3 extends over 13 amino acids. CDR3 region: CSVPGTANYGYTF. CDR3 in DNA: TGCAGCGTACCCGGGACAGCTAACTATGGCTACACCTTC. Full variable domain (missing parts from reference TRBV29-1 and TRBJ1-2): SAVISQKPSRDICQRGTSLTIQCQVDSQVTMMFWYRQQPGQSLTLIATANQGSEATYESGFVIDKFPISRPNLTFSTLTVSNMSPEDSSIYLCSVPGTANYGYTFGSGTRLTVV.

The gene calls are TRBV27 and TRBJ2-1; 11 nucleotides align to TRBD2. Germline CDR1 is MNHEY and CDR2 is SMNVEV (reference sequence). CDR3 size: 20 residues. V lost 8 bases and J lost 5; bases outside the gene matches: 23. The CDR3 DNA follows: TGTGCCAGCGGGCCACTCCCCGGGACACTGACTAGCGGGGAACACAATGAGCAGTTCTTC. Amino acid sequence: CASGPLPGTLTSGEHNEQFF.

CDR3 amino acids: CASSFRGRYNEQFF. Written as DNA, the CDR3 is TGTGCCAGCAGTTTTAGGGGCCGATACAATGAGCAGTTCTTC. This rearrangement joins TRBV27 to TRBJ2-1, with D maybe TRBD1 (5 bases). This CDR3 spans 14 amino acids. The V end lost 3 bases, the J end lost 4 bases, and 10 bases lay between the germline ends. Germline values: CDR1 MNHEY, CDR2 SMNVEV (reference sequence).

The DNA for the CDR3 is TGTGCCAGCATTTCCGTATTAGGTAACAATGAGCAGTTCTTC. This gives the protein CASISVLGNNEQFF. The chain combines TRBV2 with TRBJ2-1; D gene uncertain. The CDR3 spans 14 residues. Germline CDR1 is SNHLY and CDR2 is FYNNEI. V shed 7 bases and J shed 5 bases, with 15 bases lying between them.

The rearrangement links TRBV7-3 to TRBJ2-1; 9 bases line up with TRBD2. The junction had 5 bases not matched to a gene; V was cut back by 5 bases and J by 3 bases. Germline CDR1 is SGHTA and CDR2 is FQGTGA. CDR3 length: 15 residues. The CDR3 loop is CASSRNSGGYNEQFF. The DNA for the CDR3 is TGTGCCAGCAGCCGAAATAGCGGGGGCTACAATGAGCAGTTCTTC. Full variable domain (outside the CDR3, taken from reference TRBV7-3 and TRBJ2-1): GAGVSQTPSNKVTEKGKYVELRCDPISGHTALYWYRQSLGQGPEFLIYFQGTGAADDSGLPNDRFFAVRPEGSVSTLKIQRTERGDSAVYLCASSRNSGGYNEQFFGPGTRLTVL.

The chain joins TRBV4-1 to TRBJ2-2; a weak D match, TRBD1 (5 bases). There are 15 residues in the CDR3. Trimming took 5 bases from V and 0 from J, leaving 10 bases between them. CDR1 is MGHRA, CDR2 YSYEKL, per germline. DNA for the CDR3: TGCGCCAGCAGCGTCAGGGCCGCGAACACCGGGGAGCTGTTTTTT. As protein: CASSVRAANTGELFF.

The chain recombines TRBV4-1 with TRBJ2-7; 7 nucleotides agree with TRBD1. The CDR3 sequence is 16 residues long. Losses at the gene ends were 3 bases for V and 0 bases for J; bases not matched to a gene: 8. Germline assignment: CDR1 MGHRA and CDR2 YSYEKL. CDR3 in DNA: TGCGCCAGCAGCCACGATGGGGGACAGACCTCCTACGAGCAGTACTTC. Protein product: CASSHDGGQTSYEQYF.

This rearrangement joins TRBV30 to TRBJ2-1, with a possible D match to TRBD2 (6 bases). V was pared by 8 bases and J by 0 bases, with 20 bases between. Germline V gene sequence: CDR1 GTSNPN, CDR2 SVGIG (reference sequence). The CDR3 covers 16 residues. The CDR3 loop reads CAAAYWDSYSYNEQFF. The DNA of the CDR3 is TGTGCCGCCGCCTACTGGGACTCCTACTCCTACAATGAGCAGTTCTTC.

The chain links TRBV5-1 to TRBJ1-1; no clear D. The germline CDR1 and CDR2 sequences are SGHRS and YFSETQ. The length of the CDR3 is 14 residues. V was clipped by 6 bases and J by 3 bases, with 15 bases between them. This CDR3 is CASNEAGGYTEAFF. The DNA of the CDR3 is TGCGCCAGCAACGAAGCGGGCGGGTACACTGAAGCTTTCTTT.

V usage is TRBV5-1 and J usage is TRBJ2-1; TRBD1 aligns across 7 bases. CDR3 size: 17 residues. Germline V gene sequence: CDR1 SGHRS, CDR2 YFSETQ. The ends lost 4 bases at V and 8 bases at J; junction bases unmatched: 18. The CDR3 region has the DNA TGCGCCAGCAGCGAATCCCCTACAGGGGTTATCGTCGATGAGCAGTTCTTC. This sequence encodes CASSESPTGVIVDEQFF.

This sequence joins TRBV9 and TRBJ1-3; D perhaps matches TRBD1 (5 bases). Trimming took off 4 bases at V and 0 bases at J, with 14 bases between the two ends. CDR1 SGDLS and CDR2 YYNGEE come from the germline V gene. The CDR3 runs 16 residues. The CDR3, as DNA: TGTGCCAGCAGCTACACCCCCAGGGTCTCTGGAAACACCATATATTTT. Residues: CASSYTPRVSGNTIYF.